Presented here are 2 T cell receptor beta chains from one specimen sequenced in a study of regulatory T cells in long-lasting Graves disease. Arm-PCR of CDR3 regions with iRepertoire HTBI primers generated TCR beta libraries. TCRdb reanalysed the multiplex PCR reads using MiXCR and keeps one entry per CDR3 protein. The table includes 450,000 to 700,000 distinct CDR3 sequences, roughly 14% detected once. Documented time point: newly diagnosed GD, antithyroid drugs for less than 3 months. There was RNA extracted from PBMCs, and the TCR library was made from it. These data also formed part of another study, on T cells in Graves' hyperthyroidism and ophthalmopathy.

The sequencing here drew on peripheral blood mononuclear cells (PBMCs), taken at new diagnosis, from a patient treated with antithyroid drugs. These receptors all come from a man aged 30 to 45 with Graves disease.

Many counts were recorded for this clonotype. CDR3 residues: CASSSGAADTQYF. CDR3 nucleotides: TGTGCCAGCAGCAGCGGTGCGGCAGATACGCAGTATTTT. J is TRBJ2-3 and V is TRBV7-2; a weak D match, TRBD2 (5 bases). V gave up 5 bases and J gave up 4 bases, with 10 bases separating them. CDR3 length: 13 residues. The germline V gene encodes CDR1 SGHTA and CDR2 FQGNSA.

There are many counts of this clonotype. The rearrangement joins TRBV2 to TRBJ2-1; 10 bases map to TRBD1. The CDR3 is made up of 14 amino acids. Germline V gene data show CDR1 as SNHLY and CDR2 as FYNNEI. V shed 8 bases and J 6 bases; nucleotides not matched to a gene: 7. CDR3 protein: CASSRTGGSNEQFF. As DNA, the CDR3 is TGTGCCAGCTCCCGGACAGGGGGTTCCAATGAGCAGTTCTTC.